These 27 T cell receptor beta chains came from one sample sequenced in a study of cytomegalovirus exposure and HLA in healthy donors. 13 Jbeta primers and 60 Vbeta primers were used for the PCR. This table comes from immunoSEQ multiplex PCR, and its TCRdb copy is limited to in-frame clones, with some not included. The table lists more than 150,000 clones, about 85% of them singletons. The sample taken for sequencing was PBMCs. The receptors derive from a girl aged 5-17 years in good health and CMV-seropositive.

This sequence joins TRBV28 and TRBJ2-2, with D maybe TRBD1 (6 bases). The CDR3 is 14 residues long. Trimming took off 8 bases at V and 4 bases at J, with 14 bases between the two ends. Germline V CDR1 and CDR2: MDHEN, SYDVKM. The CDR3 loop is CASCHGQPTGELFF. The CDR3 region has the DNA TGTGCCAGCTGTCACGGACAGCCCACCGGGGAGCTGTTTTTT.

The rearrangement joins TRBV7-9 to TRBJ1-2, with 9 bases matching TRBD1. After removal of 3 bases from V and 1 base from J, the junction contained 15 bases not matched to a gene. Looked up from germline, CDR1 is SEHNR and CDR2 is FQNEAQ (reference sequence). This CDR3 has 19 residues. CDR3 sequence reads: CASSLGPADRGLGNYGYTF. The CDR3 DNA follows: TGTGCCAGCAGCTTGGGTCCGGCGGACAGGGGTCTGGGTAACTATGGCTACACCTTC.

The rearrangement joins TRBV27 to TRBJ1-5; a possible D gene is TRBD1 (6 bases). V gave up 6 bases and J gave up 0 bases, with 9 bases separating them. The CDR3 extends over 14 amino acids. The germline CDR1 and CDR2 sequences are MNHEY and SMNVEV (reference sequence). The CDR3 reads CASSPGDSNQPQHF. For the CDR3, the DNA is TGTGCCAGCAGCCCAGGGGATAGCAATCAGCCCCAGCATTTT.

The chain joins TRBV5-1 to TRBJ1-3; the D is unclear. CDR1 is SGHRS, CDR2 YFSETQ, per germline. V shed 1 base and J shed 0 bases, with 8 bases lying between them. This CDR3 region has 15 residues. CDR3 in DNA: TGCGCCAGCAGCTTGACACCTGACTCTGGAAACACCATATATTTT. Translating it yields CASSLTPDSGNTIYF.

The CDR3 is CASSFSQGSGANVLTF. The CDR3 DNA sequence: TGCGCCAGCAGCTTCTCCCAGGGCTCTGGGGCCAACGTCCTGACTTTC. The chain employs TRBV5-1 and TRBJ2-6; the D gene is possibly TRBD1 (5 bases). Trimming took 2 bases from V and 0 from J, leaving 9 bases between them. The germline V gene has CDR1 SGHRS and CDR2 YFSETQ. The CDR3 sequence is 16 residues long.

CDR3 DNA sequence: TGTGCCAGCTCACCTCGGTACAGGGGAGGACTAAACACTGAAGCTTTCTTT. It encodes CASSPRYRGGLNTEAFF. J is TRBJ1-1 and V is TRBV18, with 7 bases matching TRBD1. The J segment lost 2 bases and the V segment lost 3 bases, leaving 12 bases of the junction unmatched. Germline lookup yields CDR1 KGHSH and CDR2 LQKENI. The CDR3 length is 17 residues.

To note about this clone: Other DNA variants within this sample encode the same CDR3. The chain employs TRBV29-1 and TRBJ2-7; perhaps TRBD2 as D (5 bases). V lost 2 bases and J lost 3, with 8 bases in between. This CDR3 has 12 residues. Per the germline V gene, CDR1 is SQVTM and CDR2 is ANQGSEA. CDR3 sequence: CSVELADYEQYF. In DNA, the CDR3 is TGCAGCGTTGAACTAGCCGACTACGAGCAGTACTTC.

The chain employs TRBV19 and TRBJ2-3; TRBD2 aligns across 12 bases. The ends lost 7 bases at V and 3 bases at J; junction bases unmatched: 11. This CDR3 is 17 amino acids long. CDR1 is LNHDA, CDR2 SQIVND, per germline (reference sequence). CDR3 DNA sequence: TGTGCCAGTACCCAACTAGCGGGAGGCCTCGGGACAGATACGCAGTATTTT. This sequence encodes CASTQLAGGLGTDTQYF. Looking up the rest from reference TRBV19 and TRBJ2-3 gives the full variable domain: DGGITQSPKYLFRKEGQNVTLSCEQNLNHDAMYWYRQDPGQGLRLIYYSQIVNDFQKGDIAEGYSVSREKKESFPLTVTSAQKNPTAFYLCASTQLAGGLGTDTQYFGPGTRLTVL.

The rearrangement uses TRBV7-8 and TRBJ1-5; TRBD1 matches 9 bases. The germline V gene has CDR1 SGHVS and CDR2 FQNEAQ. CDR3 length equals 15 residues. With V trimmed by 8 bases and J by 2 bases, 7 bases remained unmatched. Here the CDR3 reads CASCRDRAGNQPQHF. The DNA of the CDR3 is TGTGCCAGCTGCAGGGACAGGGCAGGCAATCAGCCCCAGCATTTT. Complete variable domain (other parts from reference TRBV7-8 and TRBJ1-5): GAGVSQSPRYKVAKRGQDVALRCDPISGHVSLFWYQQALGQGPEFLTYFQNEAQLDKSGLPSDRFFAERPEGSVSTLKIQRTQQEDSAVYLCASCRDRAGNQPQHFGDGTRLSIL.

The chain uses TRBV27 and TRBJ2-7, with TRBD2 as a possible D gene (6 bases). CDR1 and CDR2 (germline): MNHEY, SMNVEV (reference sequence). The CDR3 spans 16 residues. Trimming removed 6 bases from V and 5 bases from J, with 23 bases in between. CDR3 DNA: TGTGCCAGCAGCCTCGCCGAACCGGGACTTAGGAACGAGCAGTACTTC. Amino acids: CASSLAEPGLRNEQYF.

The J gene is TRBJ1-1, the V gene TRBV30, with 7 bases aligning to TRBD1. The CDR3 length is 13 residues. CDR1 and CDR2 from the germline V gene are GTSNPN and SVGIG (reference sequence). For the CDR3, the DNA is TGTGTCTTTGGGGGGACAGCCAACACTGAAGCTTTCTTT. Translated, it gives CVFGGTANTEAFF.

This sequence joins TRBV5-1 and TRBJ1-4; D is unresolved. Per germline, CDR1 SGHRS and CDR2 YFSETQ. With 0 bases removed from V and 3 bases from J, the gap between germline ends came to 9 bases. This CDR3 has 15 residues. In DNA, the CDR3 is TGCGCCAGCAGCTTGGGGGGAGCTTCTAATGAAAAACTGTTTTTT. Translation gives CASSLGGASNEKLFF.

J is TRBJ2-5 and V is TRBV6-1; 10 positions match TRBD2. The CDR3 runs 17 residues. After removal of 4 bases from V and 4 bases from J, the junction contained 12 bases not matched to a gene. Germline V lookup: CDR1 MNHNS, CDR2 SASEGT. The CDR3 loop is CASSVLWSGRASETQYF. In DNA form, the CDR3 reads TGTGCCAGCAGTGTCTTGTGGAGCGGGAGGGCCTCAGAGACCCAGTACTTC.

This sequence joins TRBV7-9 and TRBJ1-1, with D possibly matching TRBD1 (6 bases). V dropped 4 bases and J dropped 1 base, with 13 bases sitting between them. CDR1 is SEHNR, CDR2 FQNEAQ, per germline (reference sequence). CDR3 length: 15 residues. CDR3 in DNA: TGTGCCAGCAGCTCGGGTGACAGGAGGAACACTGAAGCTTTCTTT. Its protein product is CASSSGDRRNTEAFF.

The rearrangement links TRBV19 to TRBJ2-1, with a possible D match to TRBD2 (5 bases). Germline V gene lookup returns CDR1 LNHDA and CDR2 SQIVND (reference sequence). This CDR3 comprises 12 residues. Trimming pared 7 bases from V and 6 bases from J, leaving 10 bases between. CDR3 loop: CASMGDSNEQFF. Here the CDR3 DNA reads TGTGCCAGTATGGGAGATTCCAATGAGCAGTTCTTC.

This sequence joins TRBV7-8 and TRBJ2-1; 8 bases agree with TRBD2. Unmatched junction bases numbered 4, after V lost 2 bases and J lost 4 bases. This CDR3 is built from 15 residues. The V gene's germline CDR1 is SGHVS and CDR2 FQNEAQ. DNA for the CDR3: TGTGCCAGCAGCTTATCGGGAGGGATTTACAATGAGCAGTTCTTC. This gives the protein CASSLSGGIYNEQFF.

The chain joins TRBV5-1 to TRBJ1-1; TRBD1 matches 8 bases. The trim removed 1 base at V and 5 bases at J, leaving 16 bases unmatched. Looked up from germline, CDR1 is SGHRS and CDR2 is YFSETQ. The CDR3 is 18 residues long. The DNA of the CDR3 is TGCGCCAGCAGCTTGAGTATTTTTACGAGACAGGGGTGGACTGAAGCTTTCTTT. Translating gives CASSLSIFTRQGWTEAFF.

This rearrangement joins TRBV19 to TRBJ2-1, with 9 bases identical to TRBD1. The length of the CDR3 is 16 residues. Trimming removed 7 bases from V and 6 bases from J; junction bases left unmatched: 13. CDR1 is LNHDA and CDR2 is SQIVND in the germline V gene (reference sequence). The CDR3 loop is CASTSLGQGLPNEQFF. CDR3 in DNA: TGTGCCAGTACCTCCCTCGGACAGGGGCTTCCCAATGAGCAGTTCTTC.

The CDR3 DNA is TGCGCCAGCAGCATCCAAAGAGGGGGAATCTACAATGAGCAGTTCTTC. Amino acids: CASSIQRGGIYNEQFF. This chain links TRBV4-1 with TRBJ2-1, with D possibly TRBD1 on 6 matching bases. From germline, CDR1 is MGHRA and CDR2 YSYEKL. V lost 5 bases and J lost 3, with 17 bases in between. This CDR3 region has 16 residues.

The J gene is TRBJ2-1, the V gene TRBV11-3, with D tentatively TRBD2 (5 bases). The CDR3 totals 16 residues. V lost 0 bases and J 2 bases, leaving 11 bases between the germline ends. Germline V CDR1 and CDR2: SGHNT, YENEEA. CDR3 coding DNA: TGTGCCAGCAGCTTAGAGAGGGAGATTGCCTACAATGAGCAGTTCTTC. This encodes CASSLEREIAYNEQFF.

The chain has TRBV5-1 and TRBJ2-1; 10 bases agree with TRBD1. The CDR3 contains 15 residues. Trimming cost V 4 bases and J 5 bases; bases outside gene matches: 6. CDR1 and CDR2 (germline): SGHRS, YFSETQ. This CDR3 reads CASSDRDRGDNEQFF. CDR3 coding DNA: TGCGCCAGCAGCGACCGGGACAGGGGCGACAATGAGCAGTTCTTC.

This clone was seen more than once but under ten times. CDR3 sequence reads: CASRARTGSNEKLFF. The CDR3, as DNA: TGTGCCAGCAGAGCAAGGACAGGGAGTAATGAAAAACTGTTTTTT. The V and J genes are TRBV6-1 and TRBJ1-4; 8 bases line up with TRBD1. Germline CDR1 and CDR2: MNHNS and SASEGT. The CDR3 consists of 15 residues. V dropped 6 bases and J dropped 4; count of bases not matched to a gene: 7.

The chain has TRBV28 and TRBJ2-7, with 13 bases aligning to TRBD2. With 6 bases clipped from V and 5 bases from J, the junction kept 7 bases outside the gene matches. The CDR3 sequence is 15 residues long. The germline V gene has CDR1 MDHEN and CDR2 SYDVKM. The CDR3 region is CASSPGTSGTNEQYF. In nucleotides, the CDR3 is TGTGCCAGCAGCCCCGGGACTAGCGGGACTAACGAGCAGTACTTC.

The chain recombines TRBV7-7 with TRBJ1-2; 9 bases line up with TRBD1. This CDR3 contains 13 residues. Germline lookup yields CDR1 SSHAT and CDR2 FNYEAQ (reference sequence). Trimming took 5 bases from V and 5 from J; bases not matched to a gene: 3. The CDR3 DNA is TGTGCCAGCAGCCCCGGGACAGGGTATGGCTACACCTTC. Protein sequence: CASSPGTGYGYTF.

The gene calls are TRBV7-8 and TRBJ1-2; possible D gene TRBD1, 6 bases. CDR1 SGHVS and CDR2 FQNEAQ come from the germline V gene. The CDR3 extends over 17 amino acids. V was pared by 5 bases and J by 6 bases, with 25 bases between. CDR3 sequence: CASSTLGFSRTDHGYTF. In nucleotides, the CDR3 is TGTGCCAGCAGCACACTAGGGTTTTCCCGGACAGATCATGGCTACACCTTC.

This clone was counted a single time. CDR3 amino acids: CAITLGGNTEAFF. Written as DNA, the CDR3 is TGTGCCATCACCCTCGGAGGGAACACTGAAGCTTTCTTT. The chain carries TRBV10-3 and TRBJ1-1; D is ambiguous. Between the trimmed V and J ends, which lost 7 bases and 1 base, there was a span of 10 bases. Germline V lookup: CDR1 ENHRY, CDR2 SYGVKD. The CDR3 is made up of 13 amino acids.

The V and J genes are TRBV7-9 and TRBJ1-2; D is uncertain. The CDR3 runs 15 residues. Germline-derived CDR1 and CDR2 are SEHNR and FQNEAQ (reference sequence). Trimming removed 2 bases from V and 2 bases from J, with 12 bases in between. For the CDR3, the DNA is TGTGCCAGCAGCTTACCCGTTCCTGTCAACTATGGCTACACCTTC. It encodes CASSLPVPVNYGYTF.